What follows are 18 T cell receptor beta chains derived from one specimen sequenced in a study of CD8+ T cells in alopecia areata. Once RNA had been extracted, it was reverse transcribed into cDNA to act as the sequencing template. Method: immunoSEQ multiplex PCR; TCRdb's copy keeps in-frame clones and lacks some. Of around 140,000 clones listed, 40% to 65% are singletons. The sequencing used CD4+ T cells sorted from blood, collected at week 0. The receptors were sampled from a human donor with alopecia areata.

Of note for this clone: The sample contains more than one DNA sequence encoding this CDR3. V usage is TRBV30 and J usage is TRBJ1-1; 9 positions match TRBD1. The CDR3 contains 12 residues. The ends lost 2 bases at V and 8 bases at J; junction bases unmatched: 3. Germline V gene lookup returns CDR1 GTSNPN and CDR2 SVGIG (reference sequence). The CDR3 region has the DNA TGTGCCTGGAGTCCGGGACAGGGAGAAGCTTTCTTT. It is translated as CAWSPGQGEAFF.

This rearrangement joins TRBV19 to TRBJ1-1; D call uncertain. V shed 5 bases and J shed 0 bases, with 7 bases lying between them. The CDR3 is 13 amino acids. Germline CDR1 LNHDA, CDR2 SQIVND (reference sequence). The CDR3: CASSWALNTEAFF. The CDR3 coding sequence is TGTGCCAGTAGTTGGGCCTTGAACACTGAAGCTTTCTTT.

This rearrangement joins TRBV28 to TRBJ2-3, with TRBD2 matching 13 bases. CDR3 length equals 17 residues. Germline-derived CDR1 and CDR2 are MDHEN and SYDVKM. V was pared by 7 bases and J by 4 bases, with 11 bases of the junction left unmatched. The CDR3 DNA follows: TGTGCCAGCAATTACGCCGGACTAGCGGGAGTGGCAGATACGCAGTATTTT. This sequence encodes CASNYAGLAGVADTQYF.

The CDR3 here is CASHREWRELFF. DNA of the CDR3: TGTGCCAGCCACAGGGAATGGCGGGAGCTGTTTTTT. The chain employs TRBV28 and TRBJ2-2, with D possibly being TRBD1 (6 bases). Germline CDR1 is MDHEN and CDR2 is SYDVKM. The CDR3 runs 12 residues. V was cut by 8 bases and J by 9 bases, with 13 bases left in between.

The CDR3 nucleotides are TGTGCCTGGAGTGCGGACGGATACGAGCAGTACTTC. Its translation is CAWSADGYEQYF. V usage is TRBV30 and J usage is TRBJ2-7; no firm D call. Trimming shortened V by 1 base and J by 4 bases, and 8 bases separated the two germline ends. The germline V gene encodes CDR1 GTSNPN and CDR2 SVGIG (reference sequence). This CDR3 is built from 12 residues.

This rearrangement joins TRBV19 to TRBJ2-4; D may be TRBD2 (6 bases). V was clipped by 6 bases and J by 8 bases, with 14 bases between them. CDR3 length equals 13 residues. Per the germline V gene, CDR1 is LNHDA and CDR2 is SQIVND (reference sequence). CDR3 region: CASSLARGDIQYF. Here the CDR3 DNA reads TGTGCCAGTAGCCTAGCGAGGGGAGACATTCAGTACTTC.

For the CDR3, the DNA is TGCAGCGTCGCGCAGGGGATAAAAAACATTCAGTACTTC. Its protein product is CSVAQGIKNIQYF. The V and J genes are TRBV29-1 and TRBJ2-4; maybe TRBD1 (6 bases). Germline V gene lookup returns CDR1 SQVTM and CDR2 ANQGSEA. The CDR3 is 13 residues long. V was shortened by 6 bases and J by 4 bases, with 13 bases between the two germline ends.

The rearrangement uses TRBV7-3 and TRBJ2-7; 9 bases fit TRBD2. V lost 5 bases, J lost 2 bases, and 10 bases stayed unmatched. Germline-derived CDR1 and CDR2 are SGHTA and FQGTGA. The CDR3 is 16 amino acids. CDR3 DNA: TGTGCCAGCAGCCAGGGGTCTGCGGGAGGGCCCTACGAGCAGTACTTC. Translation gives CASSQGSAGGPYEQYF.

This clone was observed a handful of times. The CDR3 sequence is CSVEDGETQYF. The CDR3, as DNA: TGCAGCGTTGAAGATGGAGAGACCCAGTACTTC. V gene TRBV29-1 combines with J gene TRBJ2-5; D is undetermined. The CDR3 extends over 11 amino acids. Deletions cut 0 bases from V and 4 bases from J, with 3 bases between. The germline V gene encodes CDR1 SQVTM and CDR2 ANQGSEA.

The chain carries TRBV23-1 and TRBJ2-4; D is unresolved. TRBV23-1 is flagged as an ORF with uncertain function. CDR3 length: 16 amino acids. With 0 bases removed from V and 2 bases from J, the gap between germline ends came to 11 bases. In DNA form, the CDR3 reads TGCGCCAGCAGTCAATCCCCCAGAGATCCCAAAAACATTCAGTACTTC. This codes for CASSQSPRDPKNIQYF.

The rearrangement uses TRBV28 and TRBJ2-5; no clear D. From germline, CDR1 is MDHEN and CDR2 SYDVKM. V lost 10 bases and J 4 bases, leaving 7 bases between the germline ends. The CDR3 loop spans 10 amino acids. Here the CDR3 reads CATTGETQYF. CDR3 bases: TGTGCCACCACGGGAGAGACCCAGTACTTC.

This clone was counted only a few times. V gene TRBV2 combines with J gene TRBJ2-7; D is unresolved. CDR3 length: 11 amino acids. Trimming cost V 3 bases and J 7 bases, with 7 bases left between them. Germline V gene lookup returns CDR1 SNHLY and CDR2 FYNNEI. The CDR3 sequence: CASSEVREQYF. CDR3 coding DNA: TGTGCCAGCAGTGAGGTGCGGGAGCAGTACTTC.

This chain joins TRBV30 and TRBJ2-3; 9 bases match TRBD2. The V gene end was trimmed by 3 bases and the J gene end by 2 bases; junction bases not matched to a gene: 6. Germline V gene sequence: CDR1 GTSNPN, CDR2 SVGIG (reference sequence). CDR3 size: 15 residues. The CDR3 DNA reads as TGTGCCTGGAGGCGGCCGGGACTAGCCACAGATACGCAGTATTTT. This translates into CAWRRPGLATDTQYF.

This chain connects TRBV11-1 to TRBJ2-2; D not resolved. Germline CDR1 and CDR2: SGHAT and FQDESV (reference sequence). This CDR3 comprises 13 residues. The V gene lost 1 base and the J gene lost 4 bases, with 4 bases spanning the gap. CDR3 protein: CASSLGVTGELFF. The DNA of the CDR3 is TGTGCCAGCAGCTTAGGCGTCACCGGGGAGCTGTTTTTT.

The chain has TRBV11-3 and TRBJ2-5; a weak D match, TRBD2 (6 bases). Trimming took 5 bases from V and 6 from J, leaving 13 bases between them. Germline assignment: CDR1 SGHNT and CDR2 YENEEA. This CDR3 region has 13 residues. CDR3 DNA sequence: TGTGCCAGCAGCCTCCCGGGCGGGAAGACCCAGTACTTC. Protein sequence: CASSLPGGKTQYF.

The chain uses TRBV5-1 and TRBJ2-7; 8 bases are a match to TRBD1. V shed 7 bases and J 6 bases; nucleotides not matched to a gene: 6. The CDR3 is 12 amino acids. The V gene's germline CDR1 is SGHRS and CDR2 YFSETQ. The CDR3 spells CASGQGYSEQYF. Here the CDR3 DNA reads TGCGCCAGCGGACAGGGTTACAGCGAGCAGTACTTC. The full variable domain, its missing parts supplied by reference TRBV5-1 and TRBJ2-7, is KAGVTQTPRYLIKTRGQQVTLSCSPISGHRSVSWYQQTPGQGLQFLFEYFSETQRNKGNFPGRFSGRQFSNSRSEMNVSTLELGDSALYLCASGQGYSEQYFGPGTRLTVT.

This clone was seen only a few times. The gene calls are TRBV7-2 and TRBJ2-7, with D unresolved. The germline V gene encodes CDR1 SGHTA and CDR2 FQGNSA. V lost 3 bases, J lost 0 bases, and 6 bases lay in between. The CDR3 has 13 amino acids. The CDR3 region is CASSLVFSYEQYF. The CDR3 bases are TGTGCCAGCAGCTTGGTCTTCTCCTACGAGCAGTACTTC.

The chain joins TRBV4-2 to TRBJ2-5; weak D call: TRBD2 (5 bases). The DNA end is a closer match to TRBJ2-7, so the J assignment may be wrong. There are 13 residues in the CDR3. Looked up from germline, CDR1 is LGHNA and CDR2 is YNFKEQ. CDR3 residues: CASSTGFYNEQYF. The CDR3 DNA reads as TGTGCCAGCAGCACGGGATTCTACAACGAGCAGTACTTC.